This T cell receptor beta chain is from a study of neurological immune-mediated disorders. This clonotype has a count of ten or more. Germline CDR1 is LGHDT and CDR2 is YNNKEL (reference sequence). With 7 bases removed from V and 0 bases from J, the gap between germline ends came to 13 bases. The CDR3 length is 15 residues. 5'RACE employing 10-nucleotide random UMIs yielded the cDNA. One entry per CDR3 protein, called by TCRdb with MiXCR from the 5' RACE reads. The data show approximately 70,000 distinct CDR3 sequences, roughly 3.6% seen once. This chain connects TRBV3-1 to TRBJ2-1, with a weak D call TRBD1 (6 bases). This sequence originates from a man aged 30 to 45 with multiple sclerosis. The sample consisted of PBMCs. The CDR3 DNA reads TGTGCCAGCAACCCCAGGGGCAGCTCCTACAATGAGCAGTTCTTC. Translation: CASNPRGSSYNEQFF.